This is a list of T cell receptor beta chains from one sample in a study of blood T cell repertoires in COVID-19. The protocol was immunoSEQ multiplex PCR, while the TCRdb copy is restricted to in-frame clones and leaves out a portion. The sample has some 190,000 clones; approximately 90% are singletons. The specimen sequenced was peripheral blood. Source of these receptors: a woman between 40 and 50 years old who had recovered from COVID-19. CDR3s include the opening cysteine and the closing phenylalanine or tryptophan. The D gene is left open where the match is weak. Size values are once, few and many counts, or a class for expanded clones, and some rows have none.

V: TRBV6-5
J: TRBJ1-1
size: -
D: -
DNA: TGTGCCAGCAGTTACTCGGAGGTCGATGGAGCTTTCTTT
CDR3: CASSYSEVDGAFF

V: TRBV5-1
J: TRBJ1-4
size: -
D: -
DNA: TGCGCCAGCAGCTTACTTACAACTAATGAAAAACTGTTTTTT
CDR3: CASSLLTTNEKLFF

V: TRBV5-4
J: TRBJ2-1
size: -
D: -
DNA: TGTGCCAGCAGCCCACATGACAATGAGCAGTTCTTC
CDR3: CASSPHDNEQFF

V: TRBV12-3/TRBV12-4
J: TRBJ2-3
size: -
D: TRBD2
DNA: TGTGCCAGCGGTAGCGGGACCACAGATACGCAGTATTTT
CDR3: CASGSGTTDTQYF

V: TRBV5-1
J: TRBJ2-6
size: -
D: TRBD2
DNA: TGCGCCAGCAGCTTGGACGGGGGGGAGAGCTCTGGGGCCAACGTCCTGACTTTC
CDR3: CASSLDGGESSGANVLTF

V: TRBV3-1/TRBV3-2
J: TRBJ2-7
size: -
D: TRBD1
DNA: TGTGCCAGCAGCCTCGGGACAGGCCCCTACGAGCAGTACTTC
CDR3: CASSLGTGPYEQYF

V: TRBV7-3
J: TRBJ2-2
size: -
D: -
DNA: TGTGCCAGCAGCCCCACCCTGGCTCAGAACACCGGGGAGCTGTTTTTT
CDR3: CASSPTLAQNTGELFF

V: TRBV4-2
J: TRBJ2-1
size: -
D: -
DNA: TGTGCCAGCAGCCAAGTTCGATCGCAGCCTGGCAGGAATGAGCAGTTCTTC
CDR3: CASSQVRSQPGRNEQFF

V: TRBV5-6
J: TRBJ2-1
size: -
D: -
DNA: TGTGCCAGCAGCTTGGCAGGGGGACTGGGGGTCGGTGAGCAGTTCTTC
CDR3: CASSLAGGLGVGEQFF

V: TRBV9
J: TRBJ2-5
size: -
D: TRBD1
DNA: TGTGCCAGCAGCGTAGATAATTACAGGGGGGTGGTGAACCAGTACTTC
CDR3: CASSVDNYRGVVNQYF

V: TRBV19
J: TRBJ1-2
size: -
D: -
DNA: TGTGCCAGCTGCCCCACAGCAGGGATGGATGGCTACACCTTC
CDR3: CASCPTAGMDGYTF

V: TRBV5-1
J: TRBJ2-1
size: once
D: -
DNA: TGCGCCAGCAGCTTGGAAGTAGCGCATAGCCTTACCTCCTACAATGAGCAGTTCTTC
CDR3: CASSLEVAHSLTSYNEQFF

V: TRBV19
J: TRBJ2-2
size: -
D: -
DNA: TGTGCCAGTAGTAGAACCGGGACTTGGAGCACCGGGGAGCTGTTTTTT
CDR3: CASSRTGTWSTGELFF

V: TRBV24-1
J: TRBJ1-4
size: -
D: -
DNA: TGTGCCACCAGTGATTCAGGACAGTCAACTAATGAAAAACTGTTTTTT
CDR3: CATSDSGQSTNEKLFF

V: TRBV30
J: TRBJ1-5
size: -
D: -
DNA: TGTGCCTTTAGGCGTGGGCATGATCAGCCCCAGCATTTT
CDR3: CAFRRGHDQPQHF

V: TRBV29-1
J: TRBJ1-1
size: -
D: -
DNA: TGCAGCGTTGGGTCGGCTGAAGCTTTCTTT
CDR3: CSVGSAEAFF

V: TRBV29-1
J: TRBJ2-1
size: -
D: -
DNA: TGCAGCGCTGGGCCGGGCCCAAGGGGAAATGAGCAGTTCTTC
CDR3: CSAGPGPRGNEQFF

V: TRBV7-2
J: TRBJ2-2
size: -
D: TRBD2
DNA: TGTGCCAGCAGCTTACTAGCGGGAGATCTCACCGGGGAGCTGTTTTTT
CDR3: CASSLLAGDLTGELFF

V: TRBV3-1/TRBV3-2
J: TRBJ2-5
size: -
D: TRBD2
DNA: TGTGCCAGCAGCCAAGGGTCACTAGCGGTAGGGGCAGAGACCCAGTACTTC
CDR3: CASSQGSLAVGAETQYF

V: TRBV27
J: TRBJ1-2
size: -
D: TRBD1
DNA: TGTGCCAGCAGTTTATCCTATCTAGGGGCAGGGGGCGACTATGGCTACACCTTC
CDR3: CASSLSYLGAGGDYGYTF

V: TRBV21-1
J: TRBJ2-1
size: -
D: -
DNA: TGTGCCAGCGTAAATAGCGGGATCCAACGGGAGCAGTTCTTC
CDR3: CASVNSGIQREQFF

V: TRBV20-1
J: TRBJ2-7
size: -
D: TRBD1
DNA: TGCAGTGCTAGTTGGCAGGGGGACGAGCAGTACTTC
CDR3: CSASWQGDEQYF

V: TRBV7-6
J: TRBJ2-5
size: -
D: TRBD2
DNA: TGTGCCAGCACCACTGGAGCGGGAGGGGTAGAGACCCAGTACTTC
CDR3: CASTTGAGGVETQYF

V: TRBV19
J: TRBJ2-7
size: -
D: -
DNA: TGTGCCAGTAGTAACGGAGGGACCTACGAGCAGTACTTC
CDR3: CASSNGGTYEQYF

V: TRBV10-3
J: TRBJ2-3
size: -
D: TRBD1
DNA: TGTGCCATCAGTAGGTCAGGGGGAAGCACAGATACGCAGTATTTT
CDR3: CAISRSGGSTDTQYF

V: TRBV6-6
J: TRBJ2-3
size: -
D: -
DNA: TGTGCCACCTCGGCCGCTACGGGGTTCACAGATACGCAGTATTTT
CDR3: CATSAATGFTDTQYF

V: TRBV20-1
J: TRBJ2-2
size: -
D: -
DNA: TGCAGTGCTAAGAGGGCGCGGGAGCTGTTTTTT
CDR3: CSAKRARELFF

V: TRBV9
J: TRBJ2-5
size: -
D: TRBD2
DNA: TGTGCCAGCAGCGTAGATACGGGGGGGAGAGAGACCCAGTACTTC
CDR3: CASSVDTGGRETQYF

V: TRBV20-1
J: TRBJ2-7
size: -
D: -
DNA: TGCAGTGCTAGAGTCGGCTACGAGCAGTACTTC
CDR3: CSARVGYEQYF

V: TRBV7-9
J: TRBJ2-7
size: -
D: TRBD1
DNA: TGTGCCAGCAGCTTAGTCTCCGGGACAGAAGCCTACGAGCAGTACTTC
CDR3: CASSLVSGTEAYEQYF

V: TRBV30
J: TRBJ1-4
size: -
D: -
DNA: TGTGCCTGGAGTGTCCTTAATGAAAAACTGTTTTTT
CDR3: CAWSVLNEKLFF

V: TRBV12-3/TRBV12-4
J: TRBJ1-1
size: -
D: -
DNA: TGTGCCAGCAGTTTCAACAGGGAAACTGAAGCTTTCTTT
CDR3: CASSFNRETEAFF

V: TRBV5-1
J: TRBJ2-3
size: -
D: -
DNA: TGCGCCAGCAGCTTGGTTGGGGGCCCCTCAGATACGCAGTATTTT
CDR3: CASSLVGGPSDTQYF

V: TRBV19
J: TRBJ1-1
size: -
D: -
DNA: TGTGCCAGTAAACGGGGGTACTCTGACACTGAAGCTTTCTTT
CDR3: CASKRGYSDTEAFF

V: TRBV25-1
J: TRBJ2-7
size: -
D: -
DNA: TGTGCCAGCAGTGGAGGACAGGTTAGCGGCCACGAGCAGTACTTC
CDR3: CASSGGQVSGHEQYF

V: TRBV5-6
J: TRBJ2-7
size: once
D: -
DNA: TGTGCCAGCTGGGAGGACACCTCTCGGGAGCAGTACTTC
CDR3: CASWEDTSREQYF

V: TRBV6-2/TRBV6-3
J: TRBJ2-1
size: many
D: TRBD1
DNA: TGTGCCAGCAGTTACGGGGACAGGGGGACAAAGTTCTTC
CDR3: CASSYGDRGTKFF

V: TRBV7-8
J: TRBJ2-7
size: -
D: -
DNA: TGTGCCAGCAGCGAAACGGAGGGTCTCTCCTACGAGCAGTACTTC
CDR3: CASSETEGLSYEQYF

V: TRBV2
J: TRBJ2-3
size: -
D: TRBD2
DNA: TGTGCCAGCAGTGTTTTTGCGGGAGTAGGAGATACGCAGTATTTT
CDR3: CASSVFAGVGDTQYF

V: TRBV4-2
J: TRBJ2-1
size: -
D: TRBD2
DNA: TGTGCCAGCAGCCAAGATTTAGGACTAGCGGAGGACAATGAGCAGTTCTTC
CDR3: CASSQDLGLAEDNEQFF

V: TRBV6-2/TRBV6-3
J: TRBJ1-2
size: -
D: -
DNA: TGTGCCAGCAGCTTCCACCAGGACGTCACAAAGGGGTCTAACTATGGCTACACCTTC
CDR3: CASSFHQDVTKGSNYGYTF